This T cell receptor beta chain was profiled in a study of T cell repertoires in cytomegalovirus infection. Study as a whole: Carrying CMV and the relevant HLA type showed in public TCR beta signatures.

Study-level results: People with CMV and the relevant HLA were identified by cumulative public TCR beta family frequency. HLA-C-restricted CMV-specific TCR beta clonotypes were dominant in the ex vivo response.

TCRdb re-called the reads with MiXCR, one entry per CDR3 protein. The data show more than 400,000 distinct CDR3 sequences, around a quarter seen once. In the case of this clonotype: Its cognate antigen is unknown.

The sample consisted of PBMCs. The TCR comes from a human donor in good health (CMV status not recorded). Some clones in this sample may be carry-over from other donors' samples.

CDR3 nucleotide sequence: TGTGCCAGCAGCTTAGAACTAGTCGGCTACGAGCAGTACTTC. Amino acid sequence: CASSLELVGYEQYF. The rearrangement uses TRBV11-1 and TRBJ2-7; tentative D call: TRBD2 (5 bases). This CDR3 is built from 14 residues. Germline assignment: CDR1 SGHAT and CDR2 FQDESV (reference sequence). Trimming took off 1 base at V and 3 bases at J, with 10 bases between the two ends.